Below, 5 T cell receptor beta chains from the same sample are listed, as sequenced in a study of blood T cell repertoires in COVID-19. Method: immunoSEQ multiplex PCR; TCRdb's copy keeps in-frame clones and lacks some. The sample lists 200,000 or so clones; 70% to 90% were seen once. Sequenced input: PBMCs or T cells enriched from blood (not recorded which). These TCRs come from a woman in her thirties or forties with acute COVID-19.

The chain recombines TRBV30 with TRBJ1-6; 9 bases map to TRBD1. The trim removed 0 bases at V and 2 bases at J, leaving 11 bases unmatched. CDR1 and CDR2 from the germline V gene are GTSNPN and SVGIG (reference sequence). The CDR3 covers 19 residues. The CDR3 DNA reads as TGTGCCTGGAGTGTACGCGGACAGGGGATCCCGGCCTATAATTCACCCCTCCACTTT. Amino acid sequence: CAWSVRGQGIPAYNSPLHF. The whole variable domain, filled in from reference TRBV30 and TRBJ1-6, reads SQTIHQWPATLVQPVGSPLSLECTVEGTSNPNLYWYRQAAGRGLQLLFYSVGIGQISSEVPQNLSASRPQDRQFILSSKKLLLSDSGFYLCAWSVRGQGIPAYNSPLHFGNGTRLTVT.

The gene calls are TRBV5-1 and TRBJ1-1; 7 bases map to TRBD1. Germline assignment: CDR1 SGHRS and CDR2 YFSETQ. The CDR3 has 14 amino acids. V shed 4 bases and J 2 bases; nucleotides not matched to a gene: 5. This CDR3 is CASSGRQGNTEAFF. The DNA for the CDR3 is TGCGCCAGCAGCGGACGACAGGGAAACACTGAAGCTTTCTTT.

The rearrangement joins TRBV7-2 to TRBJ2-3, with TRBD2 matching over 13 bases. Germline trimming cut 5 bases from V and 7 bases from J; bases unmatched to any gene: 12. The CDR3 runs to 17 residues. Germline V lookup: CDR1 SGHTA, CDR2 FQGNSA. CDR3: CASSKNLGLAGENTQYF. The CDR3 coding sequence is TGTGCCAGCAGCAAAAATCTCGGACTAGCGGGAGAGAATACGCAGTATTTT.

The chain combines TRBV7-2 with TRBJ2-3, with 7 bases identical to TRBD2. Per germline, CDR1 SGHTA and CDR2 FQGNSA. J lost 1 base, V lost 2 bases, and 6 bases had no gene match. This CDR3 is 16 amino acids long. CDR3 coding DNA: TGTGCCAGCAGCTTACTAGCGGCACCTGGCACAGATACGCAGTATTTT. As protein: CASSLLAAPGTDTQYF.

The chain uses TRBV28 and TRBJ1-2; D is perhaps TRBD1 (6 bases). V lost 2 bases to trimming and J lost 10 bases, with 14 bases between them. CDR1 MDHEN and CDR2 SYDVKM come from the germline V gene. The CDR3 is made up of 13 amino acids. The CDR3 DNA reads TGTGCCAGCAGTTTAGGGGGCCTCCGGGTCTACACCTTC. The encoded protein is CASSLGGLRVYTF.